This TCR beta chain was obtained from a study of T cell repertoires in cytomegalovirus infection. Background on the study: Based on public TCR beta signatures, there were indications of CMV infection and of a matching HLA type. Regarding the study as a whole: Accumulated public TCR beta family frequency recognized individuals carrying CMV together with the relevant HLA.

The germline CDR1 and CDR2 sequences are MNHEY and SVGAGI. V was cut by 5 bases and J by 4 bases, with 18 bases left in between. The CDR3 is 15 residues long. Via MiXCR, TCRdb re-called the reads, giving one row per CDR3 protein. Of roughly 500,000 distinct CDR3 sequences listed, approximately 16% are singletons. This clonotype was seen ten or more times. The antigen remains undetermined. This TCR was sampled from a human donor in good health (CMV status not recorded). Some clones in this sample may be carry-over from other donors' samples. The rearrangement joins TRBV6-5 to TRBJ2-7; perhaps TRBD1 as D (6 bases). The source material was CD8+ T cells from PBMCs. CDR3 DNA sequence: TGTGCCAGCAGTATCCAACAGGGAATCCCTTACGAGCAGTACTTC. This gives the protein CASSIQQGIPYEQYF.